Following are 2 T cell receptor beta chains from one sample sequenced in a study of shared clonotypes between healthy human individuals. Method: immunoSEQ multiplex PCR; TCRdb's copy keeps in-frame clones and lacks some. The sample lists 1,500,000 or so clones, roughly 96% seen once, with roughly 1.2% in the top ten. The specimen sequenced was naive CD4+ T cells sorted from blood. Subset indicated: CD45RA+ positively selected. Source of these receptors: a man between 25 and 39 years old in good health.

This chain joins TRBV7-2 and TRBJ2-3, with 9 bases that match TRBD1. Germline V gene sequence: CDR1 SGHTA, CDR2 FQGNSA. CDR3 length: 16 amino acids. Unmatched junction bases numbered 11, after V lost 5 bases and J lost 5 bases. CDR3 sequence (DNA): TGTGCCAGCAGCGCTTACACAGGGGGCATAGGAGATACGCAGTATTTT. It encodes CASSAYTGGIGDTQYF.

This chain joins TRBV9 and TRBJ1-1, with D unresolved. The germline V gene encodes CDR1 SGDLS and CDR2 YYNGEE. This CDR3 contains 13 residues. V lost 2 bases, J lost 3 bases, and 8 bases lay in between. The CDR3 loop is CASSVTLDTEAFF. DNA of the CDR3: TGTGCCAGCAGCGTGACCCTTGACACTGAAGCTTTCTTT. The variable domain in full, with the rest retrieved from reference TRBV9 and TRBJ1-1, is DSGVTQTPKHLITATGQRVTLRCSPRSGDLSVYWYQQSLDQGLQFLIQYYNGEERAKGNILERFSAQQFPDLHSELNLSSLELGDSALYFCASSVTLDTEAFFGQGTRLTVV.